Each of the 30 T cell receptor beta chains below was sequenced from the same sample in a study of control samples from healthy donors and cancer patients. Only in-frame clones appear in the TCRdb table, and some are missing; sequencing was by immunoSEQ multiplex PCR. The sample contains some 64,000 clones, about nine tenths of which appear only once. The material sequenced was PBMCs. The source is a woman aged 50 to 60 with colorectal cancer.

The rearrangement links TRBV6-1 to TRBJ1-5; the D gene is possibly TRBD1 (6 bases). CDR3 size: 16 residues. The V end was cut by 1 base, the J end by 3 bases, with 13 bases between. Germline V gene data show CDR1 as MNHNS and CDR2 as SASEGT. The CDR3, as DNA: TGTGCCAGCAGTGAAGATGACAGGACTTACAATCAGCCCCAGCATTTT. Translation: CASSEDDRTYNQPQHF.

CDR3 coding DNA: TGTGCCAGTAGAGGAGCTAACTATGGCTACACCTTC. Translating gives CASRGANYGYTF. The chain couples TRBV19 to TRBJ1-2; D not certain. V was shortened by 6 bases and J by 0 bases, with 5 bases between the two germline ends. Germline-derived CDR1 and CDR2 are LNHDA and SQIVND (reference sequence). CDR3 length: 12 amino acids.

V and J are TRBV7-9 and TRBJ1-2; D is uncertain. V was shortened by 5 bases and J by 4 bases, with 8 bases between the two germline ends. There are 12 residues in the CDR3. CDR1 is SEHNR, CDR2 FQNEAQ, per germline (reference sequence). DNA for the CDR3: TGTGCCAGCAGCACTCTAGGCTATGGCTACACCTTC. Protein sequence: CASSTLGYGYTF. The variable domain in full, completed from reference TRBV7-9 and TRBJ1-2, reads DTGVSQNPRHKITKRGQNVTFRCDPISEHNRLYWYRQTLGQGPEFLTYFQNEAQLEKSRLLSDRFSAERPKGSFSTLEIQRTEQGDSAMYLCASSTLGYGYTFGSGTRLTVV.

The chain uses TRBV5-1 and TRBJ2-1, with TRBD2 matching 11 bases. Germline V CDR1 and CDR2: SGHRS, YFSETQ. The CDR3 spans 21 residues. The V gene end was trimmed by 0 bases and the J gene end by 0 bases; junction bases not matched to a gene: 14. The CDR3 sequence is CASSLGFLAGGRVRSYNEQFF. The CDR3 DNA sequence: TGCGCCAGCAGCTTGGGATTCCTAGCGGGAGGTCGGGTGCGCTCCTACAATGAGCAGTTCTTC.

In DNA form, the CDR3 reads TGTGCCAGCAGTGAAGCGCTTGGGGTCAGAGGCGGCTACACCTTC. The encoded protein is CASSEALGVRGGYTF. This chain connects TRBV2 to TRBJ1-2, with unresolved D. Trimming took off 0 bases at V and 8 bases at J, with 16 bases between the two ends. Germline V CDR1 and CDR2: SNHLY, FYNNEI. The CDR3 has 15 amino acids.

This sequence joins TRBV21-1 and TRBJ1-5; the table's D call of TRBD1 was not tested on the DNA. TRBV21-1 is designated a pseudogene. The length of the CDR3 is 14 residues. The CDR3: CASSRRDSLQPQHF. The DNA for the CDR3 is TGTGCCAGCAGCAGGCGGGACAGCTTACAGCCCCAGCATTTT.

The chain uses TRBV2 and TRBJ2-5, with D maybe TRBD2 (6 bases). The CDR3 consists of 14 residues. V lost 7 bases and J lost 5, with 17 bases in between. In germline, CDR1 is SNHLY, CDR2 FYNNEI. The DNA of the CDR3 is TGTGCCAGCAATTCAAGGCGGGGAGGTGAGACCCAGTACTTC. It specifies CASNSRRGGETQYF.

This chain connects TRBV18 to TRBJ1-2; D ambiguous. The CDR3 runs to 14 residues. The germline V gene has CDR1 KGHSH and CDR2 LQKENI. The V end lost 8 bases, the J end lost 0 bases, and 13 bases lay between the germline ends. CDR3 nucleotides: TGTGCCAGCCCACACCGGATTACTAACTATGGCTACACCTTC. Protein product: CASPHRITNYGYTF.

The gene calls are TRBV9 and TRBJ2-3; no firm D call. The CDR3 is 11 amino acids. V lost 5 bases and J 5 bases, leaving 6 bases between the germline ends. Germline assignment: CDR1 SGDLS and CDR2 YYNGEE. Here the CDR3 reads CASSSEDTQYF. The CDR3 region has the DNA TGTGCCAGCAGTTCAGAAGATACGCAGTATTTT.

Points on this clone: Other DNA sequences in the sample encode the same CDR3. The chain recombines TRBV12-2 with TRBJ1-2; the table's TRBD1 call for D was not verified on the DNA. TRBV12-2 is noted as a pseudogene. This CDR3 has 19 residues. The CDR3 nucleotides read TGTGCAAGTCGCTTAGCGATTTGGTTCCGGGACAGGGGGCGTCGGGGCTACACCTTC. This sequence encodes CASRLAIWFRDRGRRGYTF.

This clone was seen just once. The chain recombines TRBV5-3 with TRBJ1-1, with a possible D match to TRBD1 (5 bases). TRBV5-3 is known as an ORF, though its function is uncertain. There are 13 residues in the CDR3. V was pared by 2 bases and J by 2 bases, with 7 bases between. The CDR3 here is CARSFQGNTEAFF. For the CDR3, the DNA is TGTGCCAGAAGCTTCCAGGGAAACACTGAAGCTTTCTTT.

V and J are TRBV3-1 (or the pseudogene TRBV3-2) and TRBJ1-3; maybe TRBD1 (6 bases). This CDR3 has 15 amino acids. Looked up from germline, CDR1 is LGHDT and CDR2 is YNNKEL (reference sequence). Trimming took 4 bases from V and 2 from J, leaving 12 bases between them. As DNA, the CDR3 is TGTGCCAGCAGCCTTCAAGCAGGGGCTGGAAACACCATATATTTT. It translates to CASSLQAGAGNTIYF.

The V and J genes are TRBV11-2 and TRBJ1-1, with 8 bases matching TRBD1. This CDR3 has 15 amino acids. Germline V gene lookup returns CDR1 SGHAT and CDR2 FQNNGV. J gave up 5 bases and V 1 base, and 6 bases lay outside the gene matches. The CDR3, as DNA: TGTGCCAGCAGCTTAGGCAGGGGGCGCAGGACTGAAGCTTTCTTT. The encoded protein is CASSLGRGRRTEAFF.

The chain uses TRBV9 and TRBJ1-1; D call uncertain. CDR1 and CDR2 from the germline V gene are SGDLS and YYNGEE. The CDR3 loop spans 17 amino acids. V dropped 0 bases and J dropped 4 bases, with 19 bases sitting between them. Written as DNA, the CDR3 is TGTGCCAGCAGCGTAGGGGCTGGTGGCGGGAGGCCCACTGAAGCTTTCTTT. Translated, it gives CASSVGAGGGRPTEAFF.

The rearrangement joins TRBV5-1 to TRBJ2-5, with D possibly being TRBD1 (5 bases). Germline CDR1 and CDR2: SGHRS and YFSETQ. The CDR3 totals 14 residues. Trimming pared 0 bases from V and 2 bases from J, leaving 8 bases between. For the CDR3, the DNA is TGCGCCAGCAGCTTGGGACAGATACAAGAGACCCAGTACTTC. As protein: CASSLGQIQETQYF.

In its sample, this clone was seen a few times. CDR3: CASTLSSGMSGNTIYF. Here the CDR3 DNA reads TGTGCCAGTACCCTAAGCTCGGGGATGTCTGGAAACACCATATATTTT. The chain recombines TRBV19 with TRBJ1-3; D not resolved. Germline V lookup: CDR1 LNHDA, CDR2 SQIVND (reference sequence). V lost 7 bases and J lost 1, with 17 bases in between. The CDR3 sequence is 16 residues long.

The V and J genes are TRBV6-5 and TRBJ2-5; TRBD2 matches 9 bases. The CDR3 sequence is 14 residues long. Germline V gives CDR1 MNHEY, CDR2 SVGAGI. J lost 4 bases, V lost 7 bases, and 7 bases had no gene match. The CDR3 sequence: CASIAGAPGETQYF. The CDR3 DNA is TGTGCCAGCATAGCGGGGGCACCGGGAGAGACCCAGTACTTC.

The chain couples TRBV10-3 to TRBJ1-1; D remains ambiguous. The CDR3 extends over 14 amino acids. The V and J ends lost 3 bases and 4 bases respectively, with 12 bases between them. Germline CDR1 is ENHRY and CDR2 is SYGVKD. CDR3 in DNA: TGTGCCATCAGTGACAGCCCCCCGGCCACTGAAGCTTTCTTT. Translated, it gives CAISDSPPATEAFF.

The genes are TRBV5-4 and TRBJ2-5; D remains unclear. CDR1 and CDR2 (germline): SGHNT, YYREEE (reference sequence). This CDR3 contains 13 residues. Trimming shortened V by 1 base and J by 8 bases, and 12 bases separated the two germline ends. CDR3 bases: TGTGCCAGCAGCTTGTTGGGCACGGGTACCCAGTACTTC. Its translation is CASSLLGTGTQYF.

To note about this clone: Other DNA sequences in this sample translate to the same CDR3. The chain recombines TRBV3-1 (or the pseudogene TRBV3-2) with TRBJ1-1, with no clear D. The V end was cut by 0 bases, the J end by 1 base, with 6 bases between. The V gene's germline CDR1 is LGHDT and CDR2 YNNKEL (reference sequence). This CDR3 region has 14 residues. The CDR3 here is CASSQETENTEAFF. The CDR3 DNA follows: TGTGCCAGCAGCCAAGAGACCGAGAACACTGAAGCTTTCTTT.

The genes are TRBV28 and TRBJ2-5; the match to TRBD1 covers 7 bases. Per germline, CDR1 MDHEN and CDR2 SYDVKM. The V and J ends lost 1 base and 4 bases, in that order; junction bases with no gene match: 0. The length of the CDR3 is 13 residues. CDR3 bases: TGTGCCAGCAGTTTATCAGGGGGAGAGACCCAGTACTTC. It encodes CASSLSGGETQYF. The full variable domain, rest sourced from reference TRBV28 and TRBJ2-5, is DVKVTQSSRYLVKRTGEKVFLECVQDMDHENMFWYRQDPGLGLRLIYFSYDVKMKEKGDIPEGYSVSREKKERFSLILESASTNQTSMYLCASSLSGGETQYFGPGTRLLVL.

The CDR3 DNA reads TGTGCCAGCAGCTTGTTTGCAGGGTTAGAAGGCAATCAGCCCCAGCATTTT. It codes for CASSLFAGLEGNQPQHF. The chain is built from TRBV5-6 and TRBJ1-5; D possibly corresponds to TRBD1 (5 bases). The CDR3 length is 17 residues. CDR1 is SGHDT and CDR2 is YYEEEE in the germline V gene. V was shortened by 1 base and J by 2 bases, with 16 bases between the two germline ends.

V and J are TRBV6-1 and TRBJ2-1; D gene uncertain. V was cut by 3 bases and J by 4 bases, with 10 bases left in between. The CDR3 is 14 amino acids. Germline V gene sequence: CDR1 MNHNS, CDR2 SASEGT. The DNA of the CDR3 is TGTGCCAGCAGTGAGGTACCCAAGTACAATGAGCAGTTCTTC. It is translated as CASSEVPKYNEQFF.

The rearrangement uses TRBV9 and TRBJ2-6, with unresolved D. V lost 4 bases and J lost 0, with 8 bases in between. The CDR3 spans 15 residues. Germline CDR1 is SGDLS and CDR2 is YYNGEE. The CDR3 region is CASSTYSSGANVLTF. CDR3 bases: TGTGCCAGCAGCACTTACAGCTCTGGGGCCAACGTCCTGACTTTC.

V and J are TRBV5-1 and TRBJ2-5; D gene unclear. The V end lost 0 bases, the J end lost 1 base, and 7 bases lay between the germline ends. Germline lookup yields CDR1 SGHRS and CDR2 YFSETQ. CDR3 length equals 14 residues. The CDR3 DNA follows: TGCGCCAGCAGCTTGGGAAACAGCCAAGAGACCCAGTACTTC. Translated: CASSLGNSQETQYF.

The chain couples TRBV28 to TRBJ2-6; D is unresolved. Germline V lookup: CDR1 MDHEN, CDR2 SYDVKM. V lost 8 bases to trimming and J lost 4 bases, with 15 bases between them. The CDR3 consists of 15 residues. The CDR3 is CASAGPPSGANVLTF. DNA of the CDR3: TGTGCCAGCGCCGGACCCCCATCCGGGGCCAACGTCCTGACTTTC.

This clone is a singleton in its sample. The gene calls are TRBV3-1 (or the pseudogene TRBV3-2) and TRBJ1-2, with 9 bases aligning to TRBD1. Germline CDR1 LGHDT, CDR2 YNNKEL (reference sequence). The CDR3 runs 14 residues. V lost 4 bases and J lost 8; bases outside the gene matches: 8. CDR3 amino acids: CASSLRTGAGGYTF. The CDR3 coding sequence is TGTGCCAGCAGCCTTAGGACAGGGGCTGGAGGCTACACCTTC.

The chain combines TRBV10-3 with TRBJ1-1; D may be TRBD1 (5 bases). This CDR3 region has 14 residues. The V end was cut by 7 bases, the J end by 8 bases, with 20 bases between. The germline V gene has CDR1 ENHRY and CDR2 SYGVKD. The DNA for the CDR3 is TGTGCCATCAATAGAGAACGAGGACAACAAGAAGCTTTCTTT. It specifies CAINRERGQQEAFF.

J is TRBJ2-2 and V is TRBV9; 9 nucleotides line up with TRBD1. Unmatched junction bases numbered 4, after V lost 3 bases and J lost 7 bases. This CDR3 is 14 amino acids long. Germline CDR1 reads SGDLS; CDR2 reads YYNGEE. CDR3 in amino acids: CASSAQGAVGELFF. CDR3 DNA: TGTGCCAGCAGCGCACAGGGGGCGGTCGGGGAGCTGTTTTTT.

V gene TRBV29-1 combines with J gene TRBJ2-2; 7 bases are a match to TRBD2. The CDR3 length is 12 residues. V shed 8 bases and J 6 bases; nucleotides not matched to a gene: 6. Per germline, CDR1 SQVTM and CDR2 ANQGSEA. This chain's CDR3 is CSSLGGSGELFF. CDR3 nucleotide sequence: TGCAGCTCCCTCGGGGGGTCCGGGGAGCTGTTTTTT.